These T cell receptor beta chains were read from a single sample in a study of shared clonotypes between healthy human individuals. Profiled with immunoSEQ multiplex PCR; TCRdb holds only in-frame clones, not every one. The sample includes 2 million to 2.5 million clones, almost 96% of them seen just once. Sequencing input: naive CD4+ T cells sorted from blood. The receptor source for this set is a man aged 18 to 30 in good health. The CDR3 runs from the conserved cysteine through the conserved F or W.

cdr3_length j_call v_call cdr3_aa
13 TRBJ2-7 TRBV2 CASSNPGVGEQYF
14 TRBJ2-2 TRBV5-1 CASSSGPWDGELFF
14 TRBJ1-5 TRBV6-5 CASSIGQGDQPQHF
13 TRBJ1-1 TRBV11-2 CASSPRQTTEAFF
14 TRBJ1-1 TRBV5-1 CASSTGGGGTEAFF
15 TRBJ2-7 TRBV7-9 CASSLLRPNGDEQYF
15 TRBJ2-1 TRBV6-5 CASNYGASRAEEQFF
15 TRBJ2-5 TRBV7-2 CASSLELTHQETQYF
14 TRBJ2-7 TRBV5-6 CASSLDRASYEQYF
15 TRBJ1-5 TRBV5-1 CASSLGQGGNQPQHF
14 TRBJ2-7 TRBV7-2 CASSPRDTRDEQYF
14 TRBJ2-7 TRBV19 CASSRSGTGYEQYF
17 TRBJ2-2 TRBV4-1 CASSQLWTGASAGELFF
14 TRBJ2-7 TRBV6-6 CASTRDTSPYEQYF
14 TRBJ2-7 TRBV6-5 CASSPGLAGGEQYF
15 TRBJ1-1 TRBV6-4 CASSDPVRKNTEAFF
14 TRBJ1-1 TRBV2 CASRGDSQNTEAFF
15 TRBJ2-1 TRBV6-5 CASSYSIGQNNEQFF
12 TRBJ1-1 TRBV9 CASSVGGPEAFF
14 TRBJ2-7 TRBV9 CASSVEPGLAEQYF
15 TRBJ2-2 TRBV12-5 CASGRGTGYTGELFF
15 TRBJ1-6 TRBV30 CAWSAQGMYNSPLHF
15 TRBJ2-4 TRBV30 CAWSVMSVAKNIQYF
15 TRBJ2-3 TRBV11-2 CASSFSAGGTDTQYF
13 TRBJ2-5 TRBV2 CASTRGFQETQYF
13 TRBJ2-7 TRBV7-9 CASGRDSSYEQYF
12 TRBJ2-2 TRBV10-3 CATRGGSGELFF
14 TRBJ2-3 TRBV6-1 CASSTGTRTDTQYF
17 TRBJ2-6 TRBV10-3 CAISVGGDPTGANVLTF
13 TRBJ1-1 TRBV6-5 CASNPSRSTEAFF
16 TRBJ1-5 TRBV5-1 CASSLPGGIVNQPQHF
12 TRBJ1-2 TRBV6-1 CASSEQQYGYTF
15 TRBJ2-2 TRBV6-6 CASNMGQGNTGELFF
18 TRBJ2-2 TRBV6-1 CASSEVGRVRLNTGELFF
15 TRBJ1-1 TRBV30 CAWSVGGQQNTEAFF
13 TRBJ1-1 TRBV10-3 CAVTGPTNTEAFF
11 TRBJ1-2 TRBV2 CARPGLYGYTF
15 TRBJ2-5 TRBV6-5 CASSYSSQLQETQYF
15 TRBJ1-4 TRBV5-1 CASSSTGGSSEKLFF
15 TRBJ2-7 TRBV5-5 CASSDGTGGLYEQYF
14 TRBJ2-7 TRBV10-3 CAISQGQGDYEQYF
14 TRBJ1-4 TRBV10-3 CAISESGPTGAIIF
14 TRBJ2-1 TRBV5-1 CASSFGTGDNEQFF
15 TRBJ2-5 TRBV18 CASSAIRDGQETQYF
11 TRBJ2-7 TRBV6-4 CASRGGYEQYF
13 TRBJ2-2 TRBV4-1 CASSQDPAGELFF
16 TRBJ2-2 TRBV5-4 CASSKTGPSNTGELFF
11 TRBJ1-2 TRBV20-1 CSARLGYGYTF
13 TRBJ2-7 TRBV28 CASSRGKPYEQYF
13 TRBJ2-4 TRBV4-3 CASSQEEHLLQYF
15 TRBJ2-5 TRBV7-2 CASSPMSGYQETQYF
18 TRBJ2-1 TRBV5-6 CASSLAFGATSSYNEQFF
16 TRBJ2-3 TRBV28 CASPPVGGAGADTQYF